These T cell receptor beta chains were read from a single sample in a study of vaccination and CD4 T cells after COVID-19. Each CDR3 protein gets one entry after TCRdb re-called the PCR reads with MiXCR. In the table there are approximately 11,000 distinct CDR3 sequences, about 61% of which are singletons. For these TCRs, the target antigens are not known. The sequences come from CD4+ T cells from blood, cultured in vitro, collected before SARS-CoV-2 vaccination. These receptors were obtained from a human donor who had recovered from COVID-19. Both conserved end residues are part of each CDR3. D genes are given only for firm matches. Clone size is given for some rows only: seen once, a few or many times, or a class if the clone is expanded.

cdr3_nt: TGTGCCAGCAGCTCTCCCCTTGGAGGGAGAGGCGATACGCAGTATTTT
cdr3_aa: CASSSPLGGRGDTQYF
clone_size: -
j_call: TRBJ2-3
d_call: -
v_call: TRBV7-3

cdr3_nt: TGCGCCAGCAGCTCGGGACAGGCTTATGGCTACACCTTC
cdr3_aa: CASSSGQAYGYTF
clone_size: -
j_call: TRBJ1-2
d_call: TRBD1
v_call: TRBV5-1

cdr3_nt: TGCAGTGCTAGGACAAGGGGAGGGCGAGGAGCGGCGATTCAAGAGACCCAGTACTTC
cdr3_aa: CSARTRGGRGAAIQETQYF
clone_size: -
j_call: TRBJ2-5
d_call: TRBD2
v_call: TRBV20-1

cdr3_nt: TGTGCCAGTAGTATACGGGGGACCCGGGGGTTAAGTGGGGCCAACGTCCTGACTTTC
cdr3_aa: CASSIRGTRGLSGANVLTF
clone_size: -
j_call: TRBJ2-6
d_call: -
v_call: TRBV19

cdr3_nt: TGTGCCAGCAGTTCAGACAATGAGCAGTTCTTC
cdr3_aa: CASSSDNEQFF
clone_size: -
j_call: TRBJ2-1
d_call: -
v_call: TRBV7-2

cdr3_nt: TGTGCCAGCAGTTTAGCGGGAGATCAGTTCTTC
cdr3_aa: CASSLAGDQFF
clone_size: -
j_call: TRBJ2-1
d_call: TRBD2
v_call: TRBV28

cdr3_nt: TGTGCCAGCAGTTATCGGCTAGAAGAGACCCAGTACTTC
cdr3_aa: CASSYRLEETQYF
clone_size: -
j_call: TRBJ2-5
d_call: -
v_call: TRBV6-5

cdr3_nt: TGTGCCAGCTGCGCCGGACTTAACACCGGGGAGCTGTTTTTT
cdr3_aa: CASCAGLNTGELFF
clone_size: -
j_call: TRBJ2-2
d_call: -
v_call: TRBV10-3

cdr3_nt: TGTGCCAGCAGCTTAAATAGCGGAGGCTCCTACAATGAGCAGTTCTTC
cdr3_aa: CASSLNSGGSYNEQFF
clone_size: -
j_call: TRBJ2-1
d_call: -
v_call: TRBV7-3

cdr3_nt: TGTGCCACCAGTGAAAATGGGGGCAGCGCCCAGTACTTC
cdr3_aa: CATSENGGSAQYF
clone_size: -
j_call: TRBJ2-5
d_call: -
v_call: TRBV24-1

cdr3_nt: TGCAGTGCTAGTAATCCGGACAGGGACGGTGAAGCTTTCTTT
cdr3_aa: CSASNPDRDGEAFF
clone_size: large
j_call: TRBJ1-1
d_call: TRBD1
v_call: TRBV20-1

cdr3_nt: TGCAGTGCTAGAGTCGGTAGCGGCGGGGATGAGCAGTTCTTC
cdr3_aa: CSARVGSGGDEQFF
clone_size: once
j_call: TRBJ2-1
d_call: -
v_call: TRBV20-1

cdr3_nt: TGCGCCAGCTCTCGGCGGCGGGAGGGCGATTGGCAGTTCTTC
cdr3_aa: CASSRRREGDWQFF
clone_size: -
j_call: TRBJ2-1
d_call: TRBD2
v_call: TRBV5-1

cdr3_nt: TGCAGTGCTAGACCCCTGGAGGGAAATCTAGATACGCAGTATTTT
cdr3_aa: CSARPLEGNLDTQYF
clone_size: -
j_call: TRBJ2-3
d_call: -
v_call: TRBV20-1

cdr3_nt: TGTGCCAGCAGCTCCCGATCGACGGCTTTCTTT
cdr3_aa: CASSSRSTAFF
clone_size: few
j_call: TRBJ1-1
d_call: -
v_call: TRBV6-1

cdr3_nt: TGTGCCATCAGTGAGTCGGGACAGGAATATTCACCCCTCCACTTT
cdr3_aa: CAISESGQEYSPLHF
clone_size: few
j_call: TRBJ1-6
d_call: TRBD1
v_call: TRBV10-3

cdr3_nt: TGTGCCAGCAGCACGCCCGGGACTAGCGCGAACAATGAGCAGTTCTTC
cdr3_aa: CASSTPGTSANNEQFF
clone_size: once
j_call: TRBJ2-1
d_call: TRBD2
v_call: TRBV7-8

cdr3_nt: TGCAGTGCCCCTCGGCAGGGTGGAGAGACCCAGTACTTC
cdr3_aa: CSAPRQGGETQYF
clone_size: -
j_call: TRBJ2-5
d_call: -
v_call: TRBV20-1

cdr3_nt: TGTGCCAGCAGCAGCGGACTAGCACCTAGCACAGATACGCAGTATTTT
cdr3_aa: CASSSGLAPSTDTQYF
clone_size: -
j_call: TRBJ2-3
d_call: TRBD2
v_call: TRBV5-8

cdr3_nt: TGCGCCAGCAGCCCCCGGGACAGGGGGGATGTGGATACGCAGTATTTT
cdr3_aa: CASSPRDRGDVDTQYF
clone_size: -
j_call: TRBJ2-3
d_call: TRBD1
v_call: TRBV4-3

cdr3_nt: TGCAGTGCTAGGGGGGGGACAGACACCGGGGAGCTGTTTTTT
cdr3_aa: CSARGGTDTGELFF
clone_size: -
j_call: TRBJ2-2
d_call: -
v_call: TRBV20-1

cdr3_nt: TGCGCCAGCAGTTCCGGGACAGGGGCTCCGGACTATGGCTACACCTTC
cdr3_aa: CASSSGTGAPDYGYTF
clone_size: hyperexpanded
j_call: TRBJ1-2
d_call: TRBD1
v_call: TRBV10-1